This entry lists 12 T cell receptor beta chains sequenced from one sample in a study of OX40 agonist ivuxolimab in advanced cancers. Repertoires were generated with immunoSEQ multiplex PCR, while TCRdb's copy carries only in-frame clones and drops some. This table holds 100,000 to 120,000 clones, around 93% found once. Sequencing was performed on CD4+ or CD8+ T cells sorted from blood, taken in a trial of the OX40 agonist ivuxolimab. Source of these receptors: an adult with an advanced solid tumor such as melanoma, head and neck, liver or kidney cancer.

The V call is TRBV19, the J call TRBJ1-1, with 7 positions matching TRBD1. Trimming removed 2 bases from V and 2 bases from J; junction bases left unmatched: 8. The CDR3 consists of 16 residues. The germline CDR1 and CDR2 sequences are LNHDA and SQIVND (reference sequence). CDR3 DNA sequence: TGTGCCAGTAGTATACAATCGGGACAGATAAACACTGAAGCTTTCTTT. It encodes CASSIQSGQINTEAFF.

The CDR3 bases are TGTGCCAGTAGTACGACAGACTATGGCTACACCTTC. This codes for CASSTTDYGYTF. The V call is TRBV19, the J call TRBJ1-2; tentatively, D is TRBD1 (5 bases). The CDR3 contains 12 residues. Germline V gene data show CDR1 as LNHDA and CDR2 as SQIVND (reference sequence). V lost 4 bases and J lost 3, with 6 bases in between.

V gene TRBV30 combines with J gene TRBJ1-5; no clear D. Germline V CDR1 and CDR2: GTSNPN, SVGIG (reference sequence). The CDR3 is 14 amino acids. Trimming took off 0 bases at V and 0 bases at J, with 6 bases between the two ends. DNA of the CDR3: TGTGCCTGGAGTGTAGGAGGTAGCAATCAGCCCCAGCATTTT. Its protein product is CAWSVGGSNQPQHF.

The V gene is TRBV2, the J gene TRBJ2-2; D is possibly TRBD1 (5 bases). This CDR3 spans 16 amino acids. Germline CDR1 and CDR2: SNHLY and FYNNEI. Trimming removed 2 bases from V and 1 base from J, with 11 bases in between. In DNA form, the CDR3 reads TGTGCCAGCAGTGAAATAAAGACAGTGAACACCGGGGAGCTGTTTTTT. Protein sequence: CASSEIKTVNTGELFF.

This chain connects TRBV7-6 to TRBJ2-5; D is unresolved. Germline loops: CDR1 SGHVS, CDR2 FNYEAQ. The CDR3 is 14 amino acids. The ends were cut back, 5 bases at V and 2 bases at J, with 12 bases in the middle. CDR3 sequence (DNA): TGTGCCAGCAGCCCGGACGGCGGACAAGAGACCCAGTACTTC. This gives the protein CASSPDGGQETQYF.

The rearrangement uses TRBV5-1 and TRBJ1-2; 9 nucleotides align to TRBD1. The germline gives CDR1 SGHRS, CDR2 YFSETQ. V trimming: 0 bases; J trimming: 2 bases; junction bases outside the gene matches: 8. The CDR3 runs 17 residues. In DNA form, the CDR3 reads TGCGCCAGCAGCTTGGGGGGACAGGGAAAAGGAAACTATGGCTACACCTTC. The encoded protein is CASSLGGQGKGNYGYTF.

The chain is built from TRBV6-5 and TRBJ1-1, with D perhaps TRBD1 (5 bases). The V and J ends lost 5 bases and 7 bases respectively, with 14 bases between them. Germline-derived CDR1 and CDR2 are MNHEY and SVGAGI. The CDR3 consists of 13 residues. The CDR3 DNA reads TGTGCCAGCAGTGAAACCGCTCAGGGTGAAGCTTTCTTT. It codes for CASSETAQGEAFF.

The rearrangement uses TRBV27 and TRBJ1-1; tentative D call: TRBD1 (6 bases). Germline V gives CDR1 MNHEY, CDR2 SMNVEV (reference sequence). Trimming pared 3 bases from V and 5 bases from J, leaving 13 bases between. CDR3 length equals 14 residues. The CDR3 coding sequence is TGTGCCAGCAGTTTTAACGGGGGCGGAACTGAAGCTTTCTTT. This encodes CASSFNGGGTEAFF.

The rearrangement joins TRBV10-2 to TRBJ1-5; D is uncertain. Trimming shortened V by 7 bases and J by 3 bases, and 7 bases separated the two germline ends. The CDR3 runs to 12 residues. CDR1 is WSHSY and CDR2 is SAAADI in the germline V gene. The CDR3 sequence is CASTSLNQPQHF. The DNA of the CDR3 is TGCGCCAGCACCTCACTCAATCAGCCCCAGCATTTT.

J is TRBJ1-2 and V is TRBV7-3; TRBD1 aligns across 8 bases. The CDR3 covers 13 residues. V trimming: 4 bases; J trimming: 8 bases; junction bases outside the gene matches: 6. Per germline, CDR1 SGHTA and CDR2 FQGTGA. CDR3 in amino acids: CASSSTGVEGYTF. CDR3 nucleotide sequence: TGTGCCAGCAGCTCGACAGGGGTCGAAGGCTACACCTTC.

V gene TRBV5-4 combines with J gene TRBJ2-2; D perhaps matches TRBD2 (5 bases). Germline assignment: CDR1 SGHNT and CDR2 YYREEE (reference sequence). There are 16 residues in the CDR3. V lost 0 bases and J lost 5, with 14 bases in between. As DNA, the CDR3 is TGTGCCAGCAGCTTGGCGGGCGGAGGTCGGACCGGGGAGCTGTTTTTT. It is translated as CASSLAGGGRTGELFF.

This clone was picked up one time. The chain couples TRBV9 to TRBJ1-2; D uncertain. This CDR3 spans 14 amino acids. Germline V gives CDR1 SGDLS, CDR2 YYNGEE. The V end lost 0 bases, the J end lost 4 bases, and 10 bases lay between the germline ends. CDR3 sequence: CASSVGLDLYGYTF. The CDR3, as DNA: TGTGCCAGCAGCGTAGGGCTGGACCTCTATGGCTACACCTTC.